Presented here are 16 T cell receptor beta chains from one specimen sequenced in a study of blood T cells in healthy people across ages. Sample-barcoded 5' priming and a J-beta primer mix drove a second PCR of roughly 7 to 11 cycles. TCRdb independently ran MiXCR on the 5' RACE reads; one entry per CDR3 protein. The top ten hold less than 25% of the sample, which has some 730,000 distinct CDR3 sequences, over 20% seen once. Sequencing was carried out using blood. The receptors originated from a man in his 70s in good health.

CDR3 sequence: CAISESGRGRAEAFF. CDR3 sequence (DNA): TGTGCCATCAGTGAGTCGGGTAGAGGTCGAGCTGAAGCTTTCTTT. The rearrangement joins TRBV10-3 to TRBJ1-1; D remains unclear. The CDR3 is 15 residues long. V was shortened by 0 bases and J by 6 bases, with 14 bases between the two germline ends. Germline V gene data show CDR1 as ENHRY and CDR2 as SYGVKD.

In this sample, this clonotype turned up a few times. The gene calls are TRBV29-1 and TRBJ2-7, with a tentative D call TRBD1 (6 bases). CDR3 size: 14 residues. The V and J ends lost 4 bases and 2 bases respectively, with 15 bases between them. Germline V gene data show CDR1 as SQVTM and CDR2 as ANQGSEA. In DNA form, the CDR3 reads TGCAGCGTTGCTTCGACAGGTTTCGCCTACGAGCAGTACTTC. Translating gives CSVASTGFAYEQYF.

The chain has TRBV4-3 and TRBJ2-2; D call uncertain. Germline V gene lookup returns CDR1 LGHNA and CDR2 YSLEER. The CDR3 is 15 residues long. The ends were cut back, 1 base at V and 6 bases at J, with 12 bases in the middle. The DNA for the CDR3 is TGCGCCAGCAGCCAAGTCCCAGAACATCCCGGGGAGCTGTTTTTT. This translates into CASSQVPEHPGELFF.

The genes are TRBV20-1 and TRBJ1-4, with 8 bases lining up with TRBD1. The CDR3 is 15 residues long. Trimming removed 2 bases from V and 1 base from J; junction bases left unmatched: 3. Germline V gene sequence: CDR1 DFQATT, CDR2 SNEGSKA (reference sequence). CDR3 protein: CSARSGQGTNEKLFF. The CDR3 DNA reads TGCAGTGCTAGATCCGGACAGGGAACTAATGAAAAACTGTTTTTT.

This clonotype was picked up many times. This chain links TRBV7-3 with TRBJ2-5, with 11 positions matching TRBD2. The J call may be incorrect, as the DNA end agrees better with TRBJ2-1. The length of the CDR3 is 15 residues. Germline CDR1 and CDR2: SGHTA and FQGTGA. CDR3 residues: CASSPGTSGLSEQFF. The CDR3 nucleotides read TGTGCCAGCAGCCCCGGGACTAGCGGATTGAGTGAGCAGTTCTTC.

This clonotype was counted a few times. The chain combines TRBV29-1 with TRBJ2-1, with D perhaps given as TRBD1 or TRBD2 (6 bases each). From germline, CDR1 is SQVTM and CDR2 ANQGSEA. The CDR3 is 17 residues long. The germline V and J ends were trimmed by 2 bases and 1 base, with 18 bases remaining between them. CDR3 protein: CSVEYPGALRSYNEQFF. CDR3 bases: TGCAGCGTTGAATATCCGGGGGCCCTACGATCCTACAATGAGCAGTTCTTC.

In its sample, this clonotype was seen many times. The chain joins TRBV5-1 to TRBJ2-7, with a weak D call TRBD2 (5 bases). The CDR3 runs to 15 residues. Germline V gene lookup returns CDR1 SGHRS and CDR2 YFSETQ. The germline V and J ends were trimmed by 1 base and 0 bases, with 11 bases remaining between them. The CDR3 sequence is CASSLYGSDSYEQYF. The CDR3 DNA reads TGCGCCAGCAGCTTGTATGGTAGCGACTCCTACGAGCAGTACTTC.

The chain joins TRBV20-1 to TRBJ1-2, with no clear D. Between the trimmed V and J ends, which lost 3 bases and 6 bases, there was a span of 11 bases. The CDR3 is made up of 12 amino acids. Germline V CDR1 and CDR2: DFQATT, SNEGSKA (reference sequence). This chain's CDR3 is CSARGSVDGYTF. DNA of the CDR3: TGCAGTGCTAGGGGGTCAGTCGATGGCTACACCTTC.

As for this clonotype: Mismatch with germline at one junction end may stem from a read error. This chain connects TRBV6-5 to TRBJ1-1; no reliable D call. CDR3 length: 15 amino acids. CDR1 is MNHEY and CDR2 is SVGAGI in the germline V gene. The CDR3 sequence is CASSYSTTLNTEALF. The CDR3 DNA reads as TGTGCCAGCAGTTACTCAACGACATTGAACACTGAAGCTCTCTTT.

This clonotype has a handful of counts. The chain couples TRBV7-8 to TRBJ2-6, with D perhaps TRBD1 or TRBD2 (5 bases each). Germline V gene sequence: CDR1 SGHVS, CDR2 FQNEAQ. The CDR3 extends over 18 amino acids. The V end was cut by 5 bases, the J end by 3 bases, with 20 bases between. CDR3 amino acids: CASSMTEGFRSGANVLTF. Written as DNA, the CDR3 is TGTGCCAGCAGCATGACAGAGGGCTTTCGTAGTGGGGCCAACGTCCTGACTTTC.

This clonotype was counted between two and nine times. This chain uses TRBV15 with TRBJ2-3, with a tentative D call TRBD2 (6 bases). Looked up from germline, CDR1 is LNHNV and CDR2 is YYDKDF (reference sequence). The CDR3 spans 12 residues. The V gene lost 3 bases and the J gene lost 12 bases, with 13 bases spanning the gap. CDR3 sequence reads: CATSRTGAIQYF. The CDR3 DNA sequence: TGTGCCACCAGCAGGACGGGAGCTATCCAGTATTTT.

V and J are TRBV29-1 and TRBJ2-1; D possibly uses TRBD1 or TRBD2 (5 bases each). The CDR3 is 14 amino acids. Trimming removed 3 bases at V and 6 bases at J, with 15 bases between. Germline assignment: CDR1 SQVTM and CDR2 ANQGSEA. In DNA, the CDR3 is TGCAGCGTTGACAGGGTCCATGGGGGCAATGAGCAGTTCTTC. Its translation is CSVDRVHGGNEQFF.

This clonotype was seen more than once but under ten times. This chain uses TRBV7-9 with TRBJ2-5, with D perhaps being TRBD1 or TRBD2 (5 bases each). TRBJ2-7 matches the DNA end more closely, so the J call is doubtful. The CDR3 contains 14 residues. In germline, CDR1 is SEHNR, CDR2 FQNEAQ (reference sequence). The CDR3 loop reads CASSLGTLSYEQYF. CDR3 nucleotides: TGTGCCAGCAGCCTGGGGACGCTCTCCTACGAGCAGTACTTC.

This clonotype turned up a few times. This chain connects TRBV7-7 to TRBJ2-3, with TRBD2 matching over 9 bases. The length of the CDR3 is 16 residues. V was clipped by 3 bases and J by 0 bases; unmatched bases: 4. The V gene's germline CDR1 is SSHAT and CDR2 FNYEAQ (reference sequence). DNA of the CDR3: TGTGCCAGCAGCTTGACTAGCGGCCCTAGCACAGATACGCAGTATTTT. Its translation: CASSLTSGPSTDTQYF.

Only a few counts were recorded for this clonotype. The rearrangement uses TRBV7-9 and TRBJ2-1; 9 nucleotides line up with TRBD1. Per the germline V gene, CDR1 is SEHNR and CDR2 is FQNEAQ (reference sequence). There are 16 residues in the CDR3. With V trimmed by 4 bases and J by 7 bases, 11 bases remained unmatched. CDR3 sequence (DNA): TGTGCCAGCAGCTCTCGCCGGGACAGGGATCAAAATGAGCAGTTCTTC. Amino acid sequence: CASSSRRDRDQNEQFF.

The genes are TRBV20-1 and TRBJ1-2, with TRBD1 as a possible D gene (5 bases). The CDR3 covers 11 residues. Trimming pared 3 bases from V and 7 bases from J, leaving 9 bases between. Germline V lookup: CDR1 DFQATT, CDR2 SNEGSKA (reference sequence). The CDR3 is CSARQQAGYTF. The CDR3 region has the DNA TGCAGTGCTAGGCAACAGGCTGGCTACACCTTC.